The clone carrying this T cell receptor (beta chain) was observed at least ten times. Hyperthyroidism was newly diagnosed in patients aged 18 to 65 (duration under 2 months). Diagnosis relied on clinical symptoms, serum thyroxine and TRAb, thyroid ultrasound and orbital computed tomography. The data stem from a study of T cells in Graves' hyperthyroidism and ophthalmopathy. Regions amplified from RNA transcripts were the TCR beta CDR3 regions. Researchers ran a first-round RT-PCR on the TCR CDR3 using the HTBI primer set. Using its own MiXCR run on the multiplex PCR reads, TCRdb lists one record per CDR3 protein. The data contain about 400,000 distinct CDR3 sequences, about 16% of them seen just once; the ten biggest clones take up about 30%. The receptor was derived from a woman in her 30s with Graves' hyperthyroidism. What was sequenced was blood.

CDR3 nucleotides: TGTGCTAGTGGACCTCACCCCCAGGGGCAGAGGAACACTGAAGCTTTCTTT. Its translation is CASGPHPQGQRNTEAFF. The chain uses TRBV12-5 and TRBJ1-1, with a weak D call TRBD1 (6 bases). V lost 6 bases and J lost 1, with 21 bases in between. Germline CDR1 reads LGHNT; CDR2 reads FRNRAP. There are 17 residues in the CDR3.